The T cell receptor (beta chain) described here comes from a study of human T cells and chemical hapten exposure. Regarding time point: patch test 3, about 24 weeks after DPC sensitization. Treatment denoted: therapeutic diphenylcyclopropenone sensitization with weekly scalp DPC. MiXCR, run by TCRdb on the RACE reads, gives a single entry per CDR3 protein. The repertoire holds about 64,000 distinct CDR3 sequences, with approximately 9.9% as singletons. This clonotype was observed many times. The CDR3 spans 14 residues. After removal of 0 bases from V and 4 bases from J, the junction contained 2 bases not matched to a gene. CDR1 and CDR2 from the germline V gene are SGHNT and YYREEE (reference sequence).

This TCR was recovered from a woman in her twenties or thirties with alopecia areata. Some clones in this sample may be carry-over from other donors' samples. This rearrangement joins TRBV5-4 to TRBJ2-3, with TRBD1 identical over 7 bases. Here the sequenced sample was whole blood, taken in connection with sensitization to the hapten diphenylcyclopropenone (DPC). In DNA form, the CDR3 reads TGTGCCAGCAGCTTGGGACAGGGCGCAGATACGCAGTATTTT. The encoded protein is CASSLGQGADTQYF.